The 21 T cell receptor beta chains reported below all come from one sample, sequenced in a study of cytomegalovirus exposure and HLA in healthy donors. Researchers ran the PCR with 60 Vbeta and 13 Jbeta primers. This table comes from immunoSEQ multiplex PCR, and its TCRdb copy is limited to in-frame clones, with some not included. The profile shows approximately 160,000 clones, roughly 80% of them singletons. The sequencing input was PBMCs. These receptors originate from a male donor in good health and CMV-seronegative.

This clone was counted only a few times. The V and J genes are TRBV6-5 and TRBJ2-3; perhaps TRBD2 as D (5 bases). V was pared by 2 bases and J by 0 bases, with 12 bases between. CDR3 length equals 16 residues. Per the germline V gene, CDR1 is MNHEY and CDR2 is SVGAGI. The CDR3 DNA sequence: TGTGCCAGCAGTTACCCCGGAAGGACTAGCACAGATACGCAGTATTTT. It specifies CASSYPGRTSTDTQYF.

This clone was seen a handful of times. V usage is TRBV13 and J usage is TRBJ2-7; TRBD2 matches 9 bases. Trimming at V came to 1 base and at J to 3 bases, leaving 1 base not matched to a gene. Germline CDR1 and CDR2: PRHDT and FYEKMQ (reference sequence). The CDR3 spans 14 residues. The CDR3 loop reads CASSLVAGVYEQYF. CDR3 in DNA: TGTGCCAGCAGCTTAGTAGCGGGGGTCTACGAGCAGTACTTC. Combining the CDR3 with reference TRBV13 and TRBJ2-7 gives the whole variable domain AAGVIQSPRHLIKEKRETATLKCYPIPRHDTVYWYQQGPGQDPQFLISFYEKMQSDKGSIPDRFSAQQFSDYHSELNMSSLELGDSALYFCASSLVAGVYEQYFGPGTRLTVT.

The chain combines TRBV19 with TRBJ1-2; D uncertain. Per the germline V gene, CDR1 is LNHDA and CDR2 is SQIVND (reference sequence). V gave up 4 bases and J gave up 0 bases, with 18 bases separating them. There are 17 residues in the CDR3. The CDR3 DNA reads TGTGCCAGTAGTAGATACCCTCTTACGGGTACTAACTATGGCTACACCTTC. Translating it yields CASSRYPLTGTNYGYTF.

The chain combines TRBV7-9 with TRBJ2-2; D is perhaps TRBD2 (6 bases). The CDR3 is 15 residues long. The V gene's germline CDR1 is SEHNR and CDR2 FQNEAQ (reference sequence). The V gene lost 11 bases and the J gene lost 0 bases, with 16 bases spanning the gap. CDR3 bases: TGTGCCCCCGGGCGGGGTTTAACGAACACCGGGGAGCTGTTTTTT. This codes for CAPGRGLTNTGELFF.

This clone was seen only a few times. The CDR3 DNA sequence: TGTGCCAGCAGGGGAGAAGCGAACACTGAAGCTTTCTTT. Translating it yields CASRGEANTEAFF. The V call is TRBV2, the J call TRBJ1-1, with D hard to call. V was pared by 6 bases and J by 1 base, with 9 bases between. Germline CDR1 and CDR2: SNHLY and FYNNEI. The CDR3 is made up of 13 amino acids.

The CDR3 reads CASSFFGGGQPQHF. The CDR3 nucleotides are TGTGCCAGCAGTTTCTTCGGTGGCGGACAGCCCCAGCATTTT. The V call is TRBV27, the J call TRBJ1-5, with no clear D. Germline assignment: CDR1 MNHEY and CDR2 SMNVEV (reference sequence). Trimming stripped 3 bases from V and 7 bases from J, with 13 bases between. The length of the CDR3 is 14 residues.

The V call is TRBV11-1, the J call TRBJ2-5, with a weak D call TRBD1 (6 bases). The CDR3 is made up of 13 amino acids. Trimming cost V 3 bases and J 5 bases, with 10 bases left between them. In germline, CDR1 is SGHAT, CDR2 FQDESV (reference sequence). Here the CDR3 reads CASSFQGQETQYF. The CDR3 DNA follows: TGTGCCAGCAGCTTCCAGGGGCAGGAGACCCAGTACTTC.

The chain has TRBV5-1 and TRBJ2-5; TRBD2 matches at 8 bases. The tail of the sequence fits TRBJ2-7 better, so the J call may be wrong. The germline V gene encodes CDR1 SGHRS and CDR2 YFSETQ. This CDR3 spans 15 amino acids. The CDR3 is CASSLIVGLDYEQYF. The CDR3 region has the DNA TGCGCCAGCAGCTTGATCGTGGGACTAGACTACGAGCAGTACTTC.

V gene TRBV5-1 combines with J gene TRBJ2-2, with D possibly being TRBD1 (5 bases). CDR1 is SGHRS and CDR2 is YFSETQ in the germline V gene. The CDR3 extends over 13 amino acids. Trimming took off 8 bases at V and 4 bases at J, with 12 bases between the two ends. The chain's CDR3 is CASTTGPTGELFF. DNA for the CDR3: TGCGCCAGTACCACAGGTCCCACCGGGGAGCTGTTTTTT.

The genes are TRBV4-2 and TRBJ1-5; 7 nucleotides match TRBD1. This CDR3 spans 13 amino acids. Germline V CDR1 and CDR2: LGHNA, YNFKEQ. The junction had 3 bases not matched to a gene; V was cut back by 1 base and J by 9 bases. The CDR3 region has the DNA TGTGCCAGCAGCCAAGTTCAGGGGGGGCCCCAGCATTTT. Translated: CASSQVQGGPQHF.

In its sample, this clone was seen once. V is TRBV27 and J is TRBJ2-5, with 10 bases identical to TRBD2. CDR1 and CDR2 (germline): MNHEY, SMNVEV (reference sequence). This CDR3 has 15 amino acids. With V trimmed by 4 bases and J by 2 bases, 4 bases remained unmatched. The CDR3 nucleotides read TGTGCCAGCAGTTCTAGCGGGGGTCTGCAAGAGACCCAGTACTTC. Protein product: CASSSSGGLQETQYF.

This chain joins TRBV5-1 and TRBJ2-6, with D maybe TRBD2 (6 bases). V lost 0 bases, J lost 4 bases, and 20 bases lay in between. Germline V gives CDR1 SGHRS, CDR2 YFSETQ. There are 19 residues in the CDR3. CDR3 residues: CASSLGSASGLLGANVLTF. CDR3 sequence (DNA): TGCGCCAGCAGCTTGGGCAGCGCCTCGGGACTCCTCGGGGCCAACGTCCTGACTTTC.

V gene TRBV5-1 combines with J gene TRBJ1-2, with TRBD1 matching 7 bases. V was clipped by 0 bases and J by 0 bases; unmatched bases: 2. The CDR3 spans 15 residues. CDR1 SGHRS and CDR2 YFSETQ come from the germline V gene. CDR3 in amino acids: CASSLAGTANYGYTF. CDR3 sequence (DNA): TGCGCCAGCAGCTTGGCCGGGACAGCTAACTATGGCTACACCTTC.

The chain carries TRBV7-2 and TRBJ2-3, with a tentative D call TRBD2 (6 bases). V lost 3 bases, J lost 6 bases, and 7 bases lay in between. Germline CDR1 and CDR2: SGHTA and FQGNSA. This CDR3 has 12 amino acids. The CDR3 region has the DNA TGTGCCAGCAGCTTGGAGGGGGATACGCAGTATTTT. Protein sequence: CASSLEGDTQYF.

This clone was detected only a few times. The CDR3 bases are TGTGCCAGCAGCTTTTTTTCAATTAGCGGCCAGAGAGCAGATACGCAGTATTTT. Translating gives CASSFFSISGQRADTQYF. The chain employs TRBV11-2 and TRBJ2-3, with a tentative D call TRBD2 (6 bases). The CDR3 extends over 18 amino acids. Germline V lookup: CDR1 SGHAT, CDR2 FQNNGV. With 3 bases removed from V and 4 bases from J, the gap between germline ends came to 23 bases.

The V gene is TRBV5-1, the J gene TRBJ2-1; D unresolved. Germline V lookup: CDR1 SGHRS, CDR2 YFSETQ. This CDR3 is 15 amino acids long. V was pared by 0 bases and J by 5 bases, with 12 bases between. CDR3 sequence: CASSLDPGLDNEQFF. The CDR3 region has the DNA TGCGCCAGCAGCTTGGACCCGGGTCTAGACAATGAGCAGTTCTTC.

The V call is TRBV5-1, the J call TRBJ2-7; TRBD2 matches at 13 bases. J lost 1 base, V lost 6 bases, and 13 bases had no gene match. The CDR3 is made up of 18 amino acids. Germline CDR1 and CDR2: SGHRS and YFSETQ. CDR3 in DNA: TGCGCCAGCAACAAAGGGACTAGCGGGACTCCCCGTTCCTACGAGCAGTACTTC. It codes for CASNKGTSGTPRSYEQYF.

This chain connects TRBV6-4 to TRBJ1-1, with a weak D call TRBD1 (5 bases). CDR1 and CDR2 from the germline V gene are MRHNA and SNTAGT. This CDR3 comprises 13 residues. With 6 bases removed from V and 5 bases from J, the gap between germline ends came to 13 bases. CDR3 sequence (DNA): TGTGCCAGCAGCCGAGGACCAGGGACTGAAGCTTTCTTT. As protein: CASSRGPGTEAFF.

This clone was observed a few times. The chain is built from TRBV6-1 and TRBJ2-7, with 7 bases lining up with TRBD2. The germline gives CDR1 MNHNS, CDR2 SASEGT. The CDR3 is 14 residues long. The V gene end was trimmed by 2 bases and the J gene end by 3 bases; junction bases not matched to a gene: 4. The CDR3 nucleotides read TGTGCCAGCAGTGAACCCCCGGGGGGCTACGAGCAGTACTTC. This sequence encodes CASSEPPGGYEQYF.

This clone was seen more than once but under ten times. The chain links TRBV6-6 to TRBJ1-5; 9 nucleotides match TRBD1. This CDR3 region has 14 residues. CDR1 and CDR2 (germline): MNHNY, SVGAGI (reference sequence). V lost 5 bases, J lost 6 bases, and 5 bases stayed unmatched. CDR3 region: CASSGDRVGQPQHF. The DNA for the CDR3 is TGTGCCAGCAGTGGGGACAGGGTCGGTCAGCCCCAGCATTTT.

The V and J genes are TRBV2 and TRBJ1-2, with D uncertain. Trimming shortened V by 3 bases and J by 8 bases, and 10 bases separated the two germline ends. Germline V gives CDR1 SNHLY, CDR2 FYNNEI. This CDR3 has 12 amino acids. For the CDR3, the DNA is TGTGCCAGCAGTGACGAGGTTTCCGGCTACACCTTC. Protein sequence: CASSDEVSGYTF.